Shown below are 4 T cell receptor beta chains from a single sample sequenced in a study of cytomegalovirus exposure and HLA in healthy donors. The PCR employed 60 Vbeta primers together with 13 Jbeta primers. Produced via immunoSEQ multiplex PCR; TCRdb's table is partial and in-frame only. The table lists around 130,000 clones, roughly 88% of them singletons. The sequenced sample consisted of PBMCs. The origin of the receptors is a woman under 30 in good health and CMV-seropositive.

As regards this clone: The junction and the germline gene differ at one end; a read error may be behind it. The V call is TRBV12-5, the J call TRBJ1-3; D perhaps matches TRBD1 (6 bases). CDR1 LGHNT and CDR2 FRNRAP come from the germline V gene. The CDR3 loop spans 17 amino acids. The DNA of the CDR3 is TGTGCTAGTGGCTTGGGACACCCTACTCCCTCTGGAAACACCATATATTTT. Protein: CASGLGHPTPSGNTIYF.

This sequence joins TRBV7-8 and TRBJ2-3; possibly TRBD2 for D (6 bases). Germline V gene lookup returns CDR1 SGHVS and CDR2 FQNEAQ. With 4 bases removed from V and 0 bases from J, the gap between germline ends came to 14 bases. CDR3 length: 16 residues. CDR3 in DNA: TGTGCCAGCAGCTCGTCATCTGCGGGGAGCACAGATACGCAGTATTTT. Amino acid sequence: CASSSSSAGSTDTQYF.

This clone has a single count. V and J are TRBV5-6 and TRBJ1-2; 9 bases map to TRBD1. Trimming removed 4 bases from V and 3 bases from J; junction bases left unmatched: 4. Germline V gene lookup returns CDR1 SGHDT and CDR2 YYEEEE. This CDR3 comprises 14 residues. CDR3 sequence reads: CASSPDRGDYGYTF. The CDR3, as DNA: TGTGCCAGCAGCCCGGACAGGGGAGACTATGGCTACACCTTC.

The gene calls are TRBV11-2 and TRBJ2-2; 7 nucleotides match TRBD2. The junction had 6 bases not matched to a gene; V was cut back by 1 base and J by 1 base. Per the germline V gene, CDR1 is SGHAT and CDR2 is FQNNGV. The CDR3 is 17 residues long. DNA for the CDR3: TGTGCCAGCAGCTTAGGGGGGGGGACTGAGAACACCGGGGAGCTGTTTTTT. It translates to CASSLGGGTENTGELFF.